The TCR beta chain described here comes from a study of cytomegalovirus exposure and HLA in healthy donors. At the level of the study: The 90 to 150 validation repertoires were produced on the same platform as the 700 or so repertoires of the first cohort. This was reported in a later analysis.

Whole-study findings and limits: The tendency of first-cohort TCR clusters to co-occur in the 120 or so validation repertoires emerged from a later analysis.

The repertoire was sequenced with immunoSEQ multiplex PCR; TCRdb's copy has only in-frame clones and lacks some. The sample lists 130,000 or so clones; approximately 92% were seen once. With 7 bases removed from V and 4 bases from J, the gap between germline ends came to 16 bases. The germline V gene has CDR1 LNHDA and CDR2 SQIVND (reference sequence). The CDR3 covers 14 residues. This clone has only one observation. The antigen is not known. The sample comprised PBMCs. This receptor was identified in a woman between 18 and 29 years old in good health and CMV-seronegative. The V call is TRBV19, the J call TRBJ1-2; tentative D call: TRBD1 (5 bases). The chain's CDR3 is CASNRQNKGYGYTF. The CDR3 nucleotides are TGTGCCAGTAACAGACAGAATAAAGGCTATGGCTACACCTTC.